The present TCR beta chain was sequenced within a study of beta chain features in type 1 diabetes. Findings and limits, study-wide: TCRB CDR3 length was moderately but significantly reduced in all four CD4+ subsets of Type 1 diabetes patients.

In its sample, this clone was seen a few times. What it recognizes is unknown. Expressed TCRB transcripts were sequenced after all isolated RNA was converted to cDNA. An average of around 3.9 million reads was obtained for naive, central memory and regulatory T cell samples. Clones were sequenced by immunoSEQ multiplex PCR, and TCRdb holds only the in-frame ones, with some missing. In the table there are fewer than 350,000 clones, 14% to 15% of which are singletons. Germline loops: CDR1 SGDLS, CDR2 YYNGEE. The CDR3 is made up of 15 amino acids. Trimming removed 4 bases from V and 5 bases from J, with 15 bases in between.

This sequence joins TRBV9 and TRBJ2-2; a weak D match, TRBD2 (6 bases). Sequencing was performed on naive CD4+ T cells from blood. The origin of this receptor is a man between 18 and 29 years old with type 1 diabetes. The DNA for the CDR3 is TGTGCCAGCAGCTCCTCGGGGAGGCTAACCGGGGAGCTGTTTTTT. Amino acids: CASSSSGRLTGELFF.